The 31 T cell receptor beta chains presented below share a single source sample, sequenced in a study of PD-L1 blockade in urothelial cancer. Profiling relied on immunoSEQ multiplex PCR, and the TCRdb table lists in-frame clones only, not all of them. The data hold 60,000 or so clones, with roughly 82% observed a single time. Material: PBMCs, obtained around atezolizumab (anti-PD-L1) treatment. The receptors were gathered from a man aged 65 to 85 with urothelial cancer.

The chain has TRBV28 and TRBJ2-1, with D possibly TRBD1 on 5 matching bases. The CDR3 totals 12 residues. V was cut by 2 bases and J by 6 bases, with 5 bases left in between. The germline CDR1 and CDR2 sequences are MDHEN and SYDVKM. DNA for the CDR3: TGTGCCAGCAGTTTACAGGGCAATGAGCAGTTCTTC. Protein: CASSLQGNEQFF.

The chain links TRBV4-2 to TRBJ2-7; D may be TRBD2 (6 bases). V dropped 4 bases and J dropped 3 bases, with 22 bases sitting between them. This CDR3 spans 17 amino acids. Germline CDR1 and CDR2: LGHNA and YNFKEQ. CDR3 protein: CASSLRYSRERFYEQYF. CDR3 nucleotides: TGTGCCAGCAGCCTTCGATACAGTCGGGAGCGATTCTACGAGCAGTACTTC.

The rearrangement links TRBV18 to TRBJ2-1; D not certain. There are 11 residues in the CDR3. With 5 bases removed from V and 10 bases from J, the gap between germline ends came to 9 bases. Germline CDR1 is KGHSH and CDR2 is LQKENI. For the CDR3, the DNA is TGTGCCAGCTCAGAACGACAAGAGCAGTTCTTC. Its translation: CASSERQEQFF.

The rearrangement links TRBV5-1 to TRBJ2-7; TRBD1 aligns across 9 bases. The V segment lost 4 bases and the J segment 5 bases; nucleotides outside the gene matches: 7. CDR1 and CDR2 (germline): SGHRS, YFSETQ. CDR3 length: 14 amino acids. The CDR3 sequence is CASSAGTGQNEQYF. In nucleotides, the CDR3 is TGCGCCAGCAGCGCCGGGACAGGGCAGAACGAGCAGTACTTC.

This chain uses TRBV18 with TRBJ2-1, with 7 bases fitting TRBD2. J lost 3 bases, V lost 0 bases, and 5 bases had no gene match. The germline gives CDR1 KGHSH, CDR2 LQKENI. The CDR3 has 16 residues. CDR3 bases: TGTGCCAGCTCACCACCCCAGAGCGGGAACTACAATGAGCAGTTCTTC. Translated: CASSPPQSGNYNEQFF.

This clone was counted a few times. V and J are TRBV9 and TRBJ1-2; a possible D gene is TRBD1 (5 bases). V was clipped by 0 bases and J by 5 bases, with 11 bases between them. This CDR3 spans 14 amino acids. CDR1 and CDR2 (germline): SGDLS, YYNGEE. Here the CDR3 reads CASSVGQGQYGYTF. The CDR3 DNA is TGTGCCAGCAGCGTAGGGCAGGGTCAATATGGCTACACCTTC.

The CDR3 here is CASQGDTSNYGYTF. The CDR3 DNA reads as TGTGCCTCCCAGGGGGACACCTCTAACTATGGCTACACCTTC. This chain links TRBV10-3 with TRBJ1-2; 7 nucleotides align to TRBD1. The CDR3 runs to 14 residues. The V segment lost 11 bases and the J segment 0 bases; nucleotides outside the gene matches: 9. The germline V gene encodes CDR1 ENHRY and CDR2 SYGVKD.

V is TRBV19 and J is TRBJ2-7; weak D call: TRBD1 (5 bases). Germline-derived CDR1 and CDR2 are LNHDA and SQIVND (reference sequence). The CDR3 covers 15 residues. Trimming took off 2 bases at V and 6 bases at J, with 17 bases between the two ends. The CDR3 DNA reads as TGTGCCAGTAGTATACCCGCCGCCAGGGTAACCGAGCAGTACTTC. Translation gives CASSIPAARVTEQYF.

The chain links TRBV30 to TRBJ1-2; a possible D gene is TRBD1 (5 bases). The germline V gene encodes CDR1 GTSNPN and CDR2 SVGIG (reference sequence). This CDR3 is built from 12 residues. Trimming took off 0 bases at V and 7 bases at J, with 9 bases between the two ends. This CDR3 is CAWSVTGVGYTF. The DNA of the CDR3 is TGTGCCTGGAGTGTAACGGGGGTTGGCTACACCTTC.

The gene calls are TRBV7-2 and TRBJ1-4; 8 nucleotides agree with TRBD1. This CDR3 has 14 residues. V shed 5 bases and J 8 bases; nucleotides not matched to a gene: 7. Per the germline V gene, CDR1 is SGHTA and CDR2 is FQGNSA. Written as DNA, the CDR3 is TGTGCCAGCAGCATAGGACAGGGACGGGAAAAACTGTTTTTT. The encoded protein is CASSIGQGREKLFF.

This sequence joins TRBV29-1 and TRBJ2-7; 12 nucleotides agree with TRBD2. The CDR3 spans 13 residues. CDR1 and CDR2 (germline): SQVTM, ANQGSEA. J gave up 4 bases and V 7 bases, and 5 bases lay outside the gene matches. CDR3 nucleotides: TGCAGCGCTCGGACTAGCGGGATATACGAGCAGTACTTC. As protein: CSARTSGIYEQYF.

This chain joins TRBV15 and TRBJ2-1; TRBD2 matches 10 bases. After removal of 0 bases from V and 0 bases from J, the junction contained 5 bases not matched to a gene. In germline, CDR1 is LNHNV, CDR2 YYDKDF (reference sequence). The CDR3 runs 18 residues. Written as DNA, the CDR3 is TGTGCCACCAGCAGAGATCTCCAGCGGGAGGGCTCCTACAATGAGCAGTTCTTC. Protein sequence: CATSRDLQREGSYNEQFF.

The rearrangement links TRBV7-2 to TRBJ1-1; no definite D call. The V gene lost 5 bases and the J gene lost 3 bases, with 7 bases spanning the gap. The germline gives CDR1 SGHTA, CDR2 FQGNSA. CDR3 length: 12 amino acids. CDR3 in DNA: TGTGCCAGCAGCCCTCAGTACACTGAAGCTTTCTTT. Encoded protein: CASSPQYTEAFF.

The J gene is TRBJ2-1, the V gene TRBV5-1; D may be TRBD1 (5 bases). This CDR3 has 13 residues. In germline, CDR1 is SGHRS, CDR2 YFSETQ. V lost 0 bases and J lost 8, with 9 bases in between. Here the CDR3 reads CASSLARADEQFF. CDR3 DNA: TGCGCCAGCAGCTTGGCCAGGGCCGATGAGCAGTTCTTC.

J is TRBJ1-4 and V is TRBV30; D may be TRBD1 (6 bases). This CDR3 is 13 amino acids long. Trimming shortened V by 5 bases and J by 7 bases, and 14 bases separated the two germline ends. Germline V gene sequence: CDR1 GTSNPN, CDR2 SVGIG (reference sequence). Here the CDR3 reads CAWSTGAGEKLFF. CDR3 DNA: TGTGCCTGGTCGACAGGCGCTGGTGAAAAACTGTTTTTT.

This clone turned up a few times. V and J are TRBV5-1 and TRBJ2-7; D is unresolved. Per the germline V gene, CDR1 is SGHRS and CDR2 is YFSETQ. Trimming removed 2 bases from V and 0 bases from J, with 6 bases in between. This CDR3 region has 13 residues. CDR3 residues: CASSLVSSYEQYF. CDR3 DNA sequence: TGCGCCAGCAGCTTAGTGAGCTCCTACGAGCAGTACTTC.

This sequence joins TRBV7-2 and TRBJ2-1, with unresolved D. With 2 bases removed from V and 6 bases from J, the gap between germline ends came to 8 bases. The length of the CDR3 is 13 residues. Germline CDR1 and CDR2: SGHTA and FQGNSA. DNA of the CDR3: TGTGCCAGCAGCTTACCCTCTCCCAATGAGCAGTTCTTC. This codes for CASSLPSPNEQFF.

A word on this clone: At one end, the junction sequence differs from germline, possibly due to a read error. V gene TRBV11-2 combines with J gene TRBJ2-7, with TRBD2 matching 7 bases. CDR1 is SGHAT, CDR2 FQNNGV, per germline. This CDR3 comprises 16 residues. CDR3 sequence (DNA): TGTGCCAGCAGCCTAGACGTGGCGGGAGTAGGGGTCGAGCAGTACTTC. Translating it yields CASSLDVAGVGVEQYF.

The V gene is TRBV13, the J gene TRBJ2-7; TRBD1 agrees at 12 bases. This CDR3 region has 13 residues. V lost 5 bases, J lost 6 bases, and 2 bases stayed unmatched. The V gene's germline CDR1 is PRHDT and CDR2 FYEKMQ (reference sequence). CDR3 bases: TGTGCCAGCAGCGGGACAGGGGGCTTCGAGCAGTACTTC. Translation gives CASSGTGGFEQYF.

V gene TRBV28 combines with J gene TRBJ1-5; D possibly corresponds to TRBD1 (5 bases). The germline V gene encodes CDR1 MDHEN and CDR2 SYDVKM. The CDR3 runs 15 residues. V was cut by 6 bases and J by 6 bases, with 18 bases left in between. DNA of the CDR3: TGTGCCAGCAGGGGGGGTAGGTCTTCCGTTCAGCCCCAGCATTTT. The encoded protein is CASRGGRSSVQPQHF. The complete variable domain, with remaining parts taken from reference TRBV28 and TRBJ1-5, reads DVKVTQSSRYLVKRTGEKVFLECVQDMDHENMFWYRQDPGLGLRLIYFSYDVKMKEKGDIPEGYSVSREKKERFSLILESASTNQTSMYLCASRGGRSSVQPQHFGDGTRLSIL.

The chain is built from TRBV29-1 and TRBJ1-2; possible D gene TRBD1, 6 bases. This CDR3 is built from 16 residues. Germline V lookup: CDR1 SQVTM, CDR2 ANQGSEA. Trimming took off 0 bases at V and 0 bases at J, with 14 bases between the two ends. The DNA of the CDR3 is TGCAGCGTTGAAGAGGGGGCCGGGGAAGCTAACTATGGCTACACCTTC. This codes for CSVEEGAGEANYGYTF.

The J gene is TRBJ1-5, the V gene TRBV6-5, with 9 bases aligning to TRBD1. The V gene end was trimmed by 5 bases and the J gene end by 7 bases; junction bases not matched to a gene: 6. The CDR3 is 14 residues long. Per the germline V gene, CDR1 is MNHEY and CDR2 is SVGAGI. The CDR3 loop is CASSRDRVGQPQHF. Here the CDR3 DNA reads TGTGCCAGCAGTCGGGACAGGGTAGGCCAGCCCCAGCATTTT.

This sequence joins TRBV4-1 and TRBJ2-2; D not certain. This CDR3 region has 13 residues. V was clipped by 0 bases and J by 8 bases, with 7 bases between them. Germline V lookup: CDR1 MGHRA, CDR2 YSYEKL. The chain's CDR3 is CASSQEEEGELFF. The CDR3, as DNA: TGCGCCAGCAGCCAAGAAGAGGAGGGGGAGCTGTTTTTT.

This rearrangement joins TRBV2 to TRBJ2-5; D is ambiguous. The CDR3 sequence is 11 residues long. V lost 4 bases, J lost 3 bases, and 3 bases lay in between. Germline assignment: CDR1 SNHLY and CDR2 FYNNEI. CDR3 sequence: CASSAEETQYF. In DNA, the CDR3 is TGTGCCAGCAGTGCTGAAGAGACCCAGTACTTC. The full variable domain, its missing parts supplied by reference TRBV2 and TRBJ2-5, is EPEVTQTPSHQVTQMGQEVILRCVPISNHLYFYWYRQILGQKVEFLVSFYNNEISEKSEIFDDQFSVERPDGSNFTLKIRSTKLEDSAMYFCASSAEETQYFGPGTRLLVL.

The genes are TRBV27 and TRBJ2-5, with TRBD2 matching over 15 bases. V lost 7 bases to trimming and J lost 5 bases; unmatched junction nucleotides: 5. Germline values: CDR1 MNHEY, CDR2 SMNVEV (reference sequence). There are 15 residues in the CDR3. CDR3 nucleotide sequence: TGTGCCAGCAACGGACTAGCGGGAGGGGAGGAGACCCAGTACTTC. Its protein is CASNGLAGGEETQYF.

This clone was observed once. The chain combines TRBV2 with TRBJ2-3; 11 bases agree with TRBD1. There are 16 residues in the CDR3. V dropped 3 bases and J dropped 0; count of bases not matched to a gene: 2. CDR1 is SNHLY, CDR2 FYNNEI, per germline. CDR3 DNA sequence: TGTGCCAGCAGTGAGGACAGGGGGCCTAGCACAGATACGCAGTATTTT. Its translation: CASSEDRGPSTDTQYF.

This chain uses TRBV10-3 with TRBJ1-1, with D tentatively TRBD1 (5 bases). Germline values: CDR1 ENHRY, CDR2 SYGVKD. The V and J ends lost 0 bases and 11 bases respectively, with 13 bases between them. The CDR3 covers 13 residues. Here the CDR3 DNA reads TGTGCCATCAGTGAGTCGAATCAGGGTAAGGCTTTCTTT. Its protein is CAISESNQGKAFF.

V and J are TRBV19 and TRBJ2-2, with D possibly being TRBD2 (6 bases). Trimming stripped 5 bases from V and 4 bases from J, with 26 bases between. CDR1 and CDR2 from the germline V gene are LNHDA and SQIVND (reference sequence). This CDR3 spans 19 amino acids. The CDR3 DNA follows: TGTGCCAGTAGTTCCTCCGGCTCGGGCGGGATGGGCGGCACCGGGGAGCTGTTTTTT. As protein: CASSSSGSGGMGGTGELFF.

The chain joins TRBV7-9 to TRBJ2-7; TRBD1 aligns across 10 bases. The J segment lost 5 bases and the V segment lost 1 base, leaving 8 bases of the junction unmatched. The CDR3 has 16 residues. The germline gives CDR1 SEHNR, CDR2 FQNEAQ (reference sequence). CDR3 sequence (DNA): TGTGCCAGCAGCTTAGGGGGGACCGGGACAGGGGACGAGCAGTACTTC. Its translation is CASSLGGTGTGDEQYF.

V gene TRBV5-1 combines with J gene TRBJ1-3, with TRBD1 identical over 9 bases. This CDR3 is built from 16 residues. The germline gives CDR1 SGHRS, CDR2 YFSETQ. Trimming cost V 0 bases and J 0 bases; bases outside gene matches: 1. CDR3 residues: CASSLVDRGSGNTIYF. For the CDR3, the DNA is TGCGCCAGCAGCTTGGTGGACAGGGGCTCTGGAAACACCATATATTTT. Complete variable domain (other parts from reference TRBV5-1 and TRBJ1-3): KAGVTQTPRYLIKTRGQQVTLSCSPISGHRSVSWYQQTPGQGLQFLFEYFSETQRNKGNFPGRFSGRQFSNSRSEMNVSTLELGDSALYLCASSLVDRGSGNTIYFGEGSWLTVV.

V and J are TRBV6-1 and TRBJ2-2, with TRBD2 matching over 13 bases. Germline loops: CDR1 MNHNS, CDR2 SASEGT. The CDR3 spans 16 residues. The trim removed 3 bases at V and 7 bases at J, leaving 5 bases unmatched. In nucleotides, the CDR3 is TGTGCCAGCAGTGAGGGACTAGCGGGGAGTATCGGGGAGCTGTTTTTT. This codes for CASSEGLAGSIGELFF.